This TCR beta chain emerged from a study of tissue T cells after allogeneic stem cell transplantation (dated by TCRdb to the early 2020s). For context, the study as a whole: TCR beta repertoires were profiled across many tissues obtained from research autopsies of patients with and without GVHD, as well as in mouse models of GVHD. The human arm was conducted as a prospective observational study, and neither blinding nor randomization was performed. Points the paper makes about the study in general: Within patients, how anatomically similar tissues were was a major factor shaping TCR repertoire composition, regardless of disease or transplant status. Few T cell clones were found to be shared across patients, but shared repertoire signatures across patients were revealed in a tissue-specific fashion by motif-based clustering. Which tissue TCRs were alloreactive or antigen-specific was not determined in the study, and some of the clones might have been host cells that persisted. In both patients and mice, T cells from blood and spleen covered only a limited part of the TCR repertoire found in tissues. Sampling depth was acknowledged as a limitation, and the patient cohort was both small and clinically heterogeneous.

The germline V gene gives CDR1 as NSHNY and CDR2 as SYGAGN. The germline V end is reduced by 3 bases and the J end by 0 bases; junction bases left unmatched: 1. The CDR3, cysteine through phenylalanine, is 14 amino acids long. Part of the CDR3 DNA is given, 39 bases translated from base 1. The protocol used for the library was the immunoSEQ multiplex PCR assay. TCRbeta CDR3 sequencing was done by Adaptive Biotechnologies at survey depth, reporting CDR3 sequences, V/J genes, productive frequency and template counts. Amplification of TCR beta CDR3 regions started from genomic DNA instead of RNA. On the study's bioinformatics: Pairwise repertoire overlap between tissues was quantified with Jensen-Shannon divergence, where 1 means complete divergence and 0 identical. Tissues were grouped by single-linkage agglomerative hierarchical clustering of pairwise JSD values, and the clustering results were shown as dendrograms. GLIPH2 was run on all patient samples with simulation_depth 1000, kmer_min_depth 3 and cdr3_length_cutoff 8, and groups with more than two unique CDR3s were retained. A standardized tissue-overlap score extrapolated Jaccard GLIPH-group overlap across patients to a standard repertoire size of 1000 clones. Linear mixed-effect models, with tissue included as a fixed effect and individual included as a random effect, were used to assess associations of diversity with clinical or experimental variables. TCRdb obtained this table from immuneACCESS and retained in-frame rearrangements with V and J assigned. These tables miss some clones; where compared with another copy, unresolved V genes account for less than half of the shortfall, and the remainder is unexplained. The V and J calls and clone size come from that table; D and trimming were worked out from the DNA. In this sample the table shows about 22,000 clones, 72% of which occur a single time. 0.65% to 0.75% of the sample is taken by the ten largest.

Before genomic DNA isolation with the DNeasy Blood & Tissue Kit, mouse tissues were minced with razor blades in buffered saline. In regard to this clone: It has no known antigen specificity. Mouse gene names and germline sequences are used here. The read terminates 1 residue ahead of where the CDR3 ends, so the germline J gene completes it.

The rearrangement combines TRBV13-1 with TRBJ2-4, with 7 bases matching TRBD1. What was sequenced was spleen. The clonotype was recovered from a female BALB/c mouse in good health. The MHC haplotype found in this strain is H2-d. Incomplete CDR3 DNA: TGTGCCAGCAGTGGGGACAGAAGTCAAAACACCTTGTAC. Translated, this is CASSGDRSQNTLY. The entire CDR3 reads CASSGDRSQNTLYF.